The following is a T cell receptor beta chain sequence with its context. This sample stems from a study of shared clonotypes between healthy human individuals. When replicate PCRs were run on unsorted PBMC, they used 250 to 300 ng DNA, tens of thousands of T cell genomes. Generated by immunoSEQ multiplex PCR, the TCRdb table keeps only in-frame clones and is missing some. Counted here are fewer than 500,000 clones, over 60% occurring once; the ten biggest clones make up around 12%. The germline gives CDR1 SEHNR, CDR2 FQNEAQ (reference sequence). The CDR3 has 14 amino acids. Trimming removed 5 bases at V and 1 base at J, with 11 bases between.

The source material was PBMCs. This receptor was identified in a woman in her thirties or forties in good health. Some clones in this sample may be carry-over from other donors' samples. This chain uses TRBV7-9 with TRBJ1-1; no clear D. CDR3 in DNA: TGTGCCAGCAGCCTTAACCGGTGGAACACTGAAGCTTTCTTT. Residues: CASSLNRWNTEAFF.